These T cell receptor beta chains were read from a single sample in a study of blood T cell repertoires in COVID-19. Sequencing was performed with immunoSEQ multiplex PCR; in TCRdb, only in-frame clones are kept and a portion is missing. The sample includes 80,000 to 95,000 clones, 75% to 90% of them seen just once. Sequenced: peripheral blood. These receptors all stem from a woman aged 80 or older with active or convalescent COVID-19. CDR3s include the opening cysteine and the closing phenylalanine or tryptophan.

cdr3_length j_call v_call cdr3_aa
17 TRBJ2-3 TRBV7-2 CASSLGAGEWGTDTQYF
14 TRBJ1-1 TRBV18 CASSPQPLSTEAFF
17 TRBJ2-3 TRBV5-4 CASSLKLSGASTDTQYF
14 TRBJ2-2 TRBV5-6 CASNRDRPTGELFF
15 TRBJ2-5 TRBV10-1 CASSEFRQGEQTQYF
17 TRBJ2-1 TRBV7-7 CASSMTSGGGLDNEQFF
15 TRBJ2-3 TRBV2 CASSLGLASTDTQYF
17 TRBJ2-3 TRBV7-2 CASSLGSSGRGADTQYF
13 TRBJ1-4 TRBV19 CASRRATNEKLFF
17 TRBJ2-3 TRBV9 CASSPLGTSGVPDTQYF
18 TRBJ2-7 TRBV6-6 CASSRPGQGPKRTNEQYF
14 TRBJ2-7 TRBV3-1/TRBV3-2 CASSQVAGGAQQYF
16 TRBJ2-7 TRBV7-2 CASSLDHSGGSYEQYF
14 TRBJ1-1 TRBV5-5 CASSFGAVTGEAFF
18 TRBJ2-6 TRBV5-8 CASSLVEGGLAGANVLTF
13 TRBJ2-1 TRBV28 CASSRQIYNEQFF